Presented here are 24 T cell receptor beta chains from one specimen sequenced in a study of T cell responses to AZD1222 COVID-19 vaccine. Method: immunoSEQ multiplex PCR; TCRdb's copy keeps in-frame clones and lacks some. The repertoire includes 200,000 or so clones, 90% to 95% of them detected once, and roughly 9.2% sits in the top ten. This material consisted of peripheral blood, taken on day 0 of AZD1222 vaccination. The receptors stem from an adult in good health.

This clone was found once. The V call is TRBV5-4, the J call TRBJ1-1, with D hard to call. This CDR3 is built from 14 residues. CDR1 is SGHNT and CDR2 is YYREEE in the germline V gene (reference sequence). V was pared by 0 bases and J by 0 bases, with 6 bases between. Written as DNA, the CDR3 is TGTGCCAGCAGCTTGGGTCGGGTGAACACTGAAGCTTTCTTT. This sequence encodes CASSLGRVNTEAFF.

The V call is TRBV5-6, the J call TRBJ2-7; D not certain. Between the trimmed V and J ends, which lost 2 bases and 2 bases, there was a span of 5 bases. The CDR3 loop spans 12 amino acids. Germline loops: CDR1 SGHDT, CDR2 YYEEEE. CDR3: CASSFGTYEQYF. CDR3 DNA: TGTGCCAGCAGCTTTGGTACCTACGAGCAGTACTTC.

The genes are TRBV5-1 and TRBJ2-1, with TRBD2 matching over 9 bases. The CDR3 length is 15 residues. Per germline, CDR1 SGHRS and CDR2 YFSETQ. J lost 5 bases, V lost 1 base, and 4 bases had no gene match. The CDR3 DNA follows: TGCGCCAGCAGCTTGTCTAGCGGGAAAAACAATGAGCAGTTCTTC. This gives the protein CASSLSSGKNNEQFF.

The V call is TRBV7-9, the J call TRBJ2-7; tentative D call: TRBD2 (5 bases). Trimming left V 4 bases short and J 5 bases short, with 12 bases between. The CDR3 contains 13 residues. In germline, CDR1 is SEHNR, CDR2 FQNEAQ (reference sequence). DNA for the CDR3: TGTGCCAGCAGCTCCAGGCCCGGGAACGAGCAGTACTTC. Translating it yields CASSSRPGNEQYF. The full variable domain, in which reference TRBV7-9 and TRBJ2-7 provide the parts outside the CDR3, is DTGVSQNPRHKITKRGQNVTFRCDPISEHNRLYWYRQTLGQGPEFLTYFQNEAQLEKSRLLSDRFSAERPKGSFSTLEIQRTEQGDSAMYLCASSSRPGNEQYFGPGTRLTVT.

The chain is built from TRBV2 and TRBJ2-5; 7 bases map to TRBD1. V trimming: 6 bases; J trimming: 2 bases; junction bases outside the gene matches: 9. The CDR3 sequence is 15 residues long. Per the germline V gene, CDR1 is SNHLY and CDR2 is FYNNEI. CDR3 amino acids: CASSRGLLKQETQYF. As DNA, the CDR3 is TGTGCCAGCAGCAGGGGGTTATTAAAACAAGAGACCCAGTACTTC.

The rearrangement links TRBV4-1 to TRBJ2-2, with D uncertain. The CDR3 covers 16 residues. Germline lookup yields CDR1 MGHRA and CDR2 YSYEKL. V shed 2 bases and J shed 0 bases, with 10 bases lying between them. The CDR3 protein is CASSQPQIPNTGELFF. In nucleotides, the CDR3 is TGCGCCAGCAGCCAACCACAGATTCCGAACACCGGGGAGCTGTTTTTT.

V usage is TRBV3-1 (or the pseudogene TRBV3-2) and J usage is TRBJ1-1; D is ambiguous. There are 13 residues in the CDR3. The ends were cut back, 4 bases at V and 4 bases at J, with 10 bases in the middle. Germline CDR1 LGHDT, CDR2 YNNKEL (reference sequence). The CDR3 protein is CASSPMRSTEAFF. The CDR3 coding sequence is TGTGCCAGCAGCCCTATGAGGAGCACTGAAGCTTTCTTT.

The V gene is TRBV5-5, the J gene TRBJ2-7, with a possible D match to TRBD2 (5 bases). Germline V gene lookup returns CDR1 SGHKS and CDR2 YYEKEE (reference sequence). Trimming pared 4 bases from V and 2 bases from J, leaving 13 bases between. The CDR3 is made up of 14 amino acids. This CDR3 is CASSRIEGPYEQYF. Here the CDR3 DNA reads TGTGCCAGCAGCCGGATTGAGGGTCCCTACGAGCAGTACTTC.

In regard to this clone: Germline and junction disagree at one end, which may indicate a read error. J is TRBJ2-3 and V is TRBV3-1 (or the pseudogene TRBV3-2); 10 nucleotides match TRBD2. From germline, CDR1 is LGHDT and CDR2 YNNKEL (reference sequence). This CDR3 has 16 residues. CDR3 residues: CAGSQRLAGVEDTQYF. The CDR3 region has the DNA TGTGCCGGCAGCCAACGTCTAGCGGGAGTAGAAGATACGCAGTATTTT.

J is TRBJ2-7 and V is TRBV27, with TRBD2 as a possible D gene (6 bases). V dropped 5 bases and J dropped 7 bases, with 18 bases sitting between them. This CDR3 has 14 residues. Germline CDR1 and CDR2: MNHEY and SMNVEV (reference sequence). The CDR3, as DNA: TGTGCCAGCAGTCTAAGCGGCGGGACTTGGGAGCAGTACTTC. It yields the protein CASSLSGGTWEQYF.

The rearrangement uses TRBV2 and TRBJ1-3; TRBD1 is a possible D gene (5 bases). Germline V CDR1 and CDR2: SNHLY, FYNNEI. This CDR3 is built from 15 residues. V shed 6 bases and J shed 4 bases, with 16 bases lying between them. CDR3 residues: CASSPGGAGGNTIYF. The DNA for the CDR3 is TGTGCCAGCAGCCCCGGAGGGGCAGGAGGAAACACCATATATTTT. Drawing the rest from reference TRBV2 and TRBJ1-3, the complete variable domain is EPEVTQTPSHQVTQMGQEVILRCVPISNHLYFYWYRQILGQKVEFLVSFYNNEISEKSEIFDDQFSVERPDGSNFTLKIRSTKLEDSAMYFCASSPGGAGGNTIYFGEGSWLTVV.

The rearrangement links TRBV7-3 to TRBJ2-1; D might be TRBD2 (6 bases). Germline V CDR1 and CDR2: SGHTA, FQGTGA. CDR3 length equals 19 residues. Deletions cut 1 base from V and 2 bases from J, with 21 bases between. The CDR3, as DNA: TGTGCCAGCAGCTTAATATCGCCTAGCAAGCGGGTCGCCTACAATGAGCAGTTCTTC. Protein product: CASSLISPSKRVAYNEQFF.

The chain is built from TRBV27 and TRBJ1-2; 11 bases are a match to TRBD1. Trimming took 3 bases from V and 2 from J; bases not matched to a gene: 5. The CDR3 covers 16 residues. The germline CDR1 and CDR2 sequences are MNHEY and SMNVEV (reference sequence). CDR3 sequence reads: CASSFSDRGLNYGYTF. Written as DNA, the CDR3 is TGTGCCAGCAGTTTTTCGGACAGGGGGCTCAACTATGGCTACACCTTC.

This clone was found once. The chain couples TRBV7-2 to TRBJ1-6, with D unclear. V was cut by 7 bases and J by 5 bases, with 6 bases left in between. CDR1 and CDR2 from the germline V gene are SGHTA and FQGNSA. This CDR3 region has 12 residues. CDR3 DNA sequence: TGTGCCAGCACCCTAAATAATTCACCCCTCCACTTT. This translates into CASTLNNSPLHF.

The rearrangement uses TRBV7-8 and TRBJ2-7; TRBD2 matches 15 bases. The V and J ends lost 5 bases and 5 bases, in that order; junction bases with no gene match: 10. This CDR3 is built from 17 residues. Germline CDR1 is SGHVS and CDR2 is FQNEAQ. The CDR3 DNA is TGTGCCAGCAGCCCGTGGACTAGCGGGAGGGCGTTGGACGAGCAGTACTTC. Residues: CASSPWTSGRALDEQYF. The full variable domain, its missing parts supplied by reference TRBV7-8 and TRBJ2-7, is GAGVSQSPRYKVAKRGQDVALRCDPISGHVSLFWYQQALGQGPEFLTYFQNEAQLDKSGLPSDRFFAERPEGSVSTLKIQRTQQEDSAVYLCASSPWTSGRALDEQYFGPGTRLTVT.

This sequence joins TRBV11-1 and TRBJ1-6, with unresolved D. Germline loops: CDR1 SGHAT, CDR2 FQDESV (reference sequence). Trimming took 5 bases from V and 7 from J, leaving 9 bases between them. CDR3 size: 13 residues. The CDR3 bases are TGTGCCAGCAGCCCCCAGAAGAATTCACCCCTCCACTTT. Translation: CASSPQKNSPLHF. The whole variable domain, remainder taken from reference TRBV11-1 and TRBJ1-6, is EAEVAQSPRYKITEKSQAVAFWCDPISGHATLYWYRQILGQGPELLVQFQDESVVDDSQLPKDRFSAERLKGVDSTLKIQPAELGDSAMYLCASSPQKNSPLHFGNGTRLTVT.

The CDR3 DNA reads as TGTGCCAGCAGTGACGGCGGATTGAAGGCGGAAGCTTTCTTT. Its protein product is CASSDGGLKAEAFF. The chain is built from TRBV2 and TRBJ1-1; D remains unclear. CDR3 size: 14 residues. Germline V CDR1 and CDR2: SNHLY, FYNNEI. V dropped 3 bases and J dropped 8 bases, with 16 bases sitting between them.

The chain links TRBV5-6 to TRBJ2-6, with 8 bases aligning to TRBD1. The CDR3 sequence is 19 residues long. Germline trimming cut 0 bases from V and 0 bases from J; bases unmatched to any gene: 8. CDR1 is SGHDT, CDR2 YYEEEE, per germline. In DNA form, the CDR3 reads TGTGCCAGCAGCTTGGGAGTGGGACAGGCTCCCTCTGGGGCCAACGTCCTGACTTTC. Translating gives CASSLGVGQAPSGANVLTF.

This clone occurred once. V gene TRBV5-1 combines with J gene TRBJ2-3; 9 bases line up with TRBD2. This CDR3 has 16 amino acids. Germline lookup yields CDR1 SGHRS and CDR2 YFSETQ. The V gene end was trimmed by 3 bases and the J gene end by 1 base; junction bases not matched to a gene: 6. The CDR3 DNA sequence: TGCGCCAGCAGCTCTAAGACTAGCGGCGGCACAGATACGCAGTATTTT. It specifies CASSSKTSGGTDTQYF. Complete variable domain (other parts from reference TRBV5-1 and TRBJ2-3): KAGVTQTPRYLIKTRGQQVTLSCSPISGHRSVSWYQQTPGQGLQFLFEYFSETQRNKGNFPGRFSGRQFSNSRSEMNVSTLELGDSALYLCASSSKTSGGTDTQYFGPGTRLTVL.

The chain joins TRBV20-1 to TRBJ2-7; D not certain. From germline, CDR1 is DFQATT and CDR2 SNEGSKA (reference sequence). The germline V and J ends were trimmed by 1 base and 5 bases, with 6 bases remaining between them. This CDR3 region has 11 residues. The CDR3 sequence: CSARVTDEQYF. The CDR3, as DNA: TGCAGTGCTAGAGTTACCGACGAGCAGTACTTC.

This clone was observed once. CDR3 region: CASSLALAGVTGELFF. CDR3 coding DNA: TGTGCCAGCAGCTTGGCACTAGCGGGAGTTACCGGGGAGCTGTTTTTT. The V and J genes are TRBV5-4 and TRBJ2-2; the match to TRBD2 covers 11 bases. CDR1 is SGHNT, CDR2 YYREEE, per germline (reference sequence). With V trimmed by 0 bases and J by 5 bases, 3 bases remained unmatched. There are 16 residues in the CDR3.

This clone was detected only a few times. The rearrangement uses TRBV28 and TRBJ1-1; the D is unclear. Between the trimmed V and J ends, which lost 1 base and 4 bases, there was a span of 7 bases. Germline assignment: CDR1 MDHEN and CDR2 SYDVKM. The CDR3 is made up of 13 amino acids. The CDR3 protein is CASSLSGGTEAFF. Here the CDR3 DNA reads TGTGCCAGCAGTTTATCGGGTGGCACTGAAGCTTTCTTT.

This clone was recorded once. The chain has TRBV7-2 and TRBJ1-2, with D unresolved. The germline V and J ends were trimmed by 6 bases and 6 bases, with 20 bases remaining between them. The CDR3 sequence is 15 residues long. Germline CDR1 and CDR2: SGHTA and FQGNSA. CDR3 sequence reads: CASRIQDDARDGYTF. As DNA, the CDR3 is TGTGCCAGCAGAATTCAGGACGATGCACGGGATGGCTACACCTTC.

The chain couples TRBV5-1 to TRBJ1-5; 8 bases are a match to TRBD1. The CDR3 length is 15 residues. Unmatched junction bases numbered 3, after V lost 2 bases and J lost 2 bases. Germline CDR1 reads SGHRS; CDR2 reads YFSETQ. CDR3 DNA sequence: TGCGCCAGCAGCTTAACAGGGGGTGGCAATCAGCCCCAGCATTTT. Protein sequence: CASSLTGGGNQPQHF.